A single sample is the source of the 22 T cell receptor beta chains below, sequenced in a study of T-cell memory formation after mild COVID-19. TCRdb called the 5' RACE reads again in MiXCR, with one record for every CDR3 protein. The sample gives 350,000 or so distinct CDR3 sequences, about 21% of which show up once; about 12% is in the top ten. The sequenced sample was PBMCs or a T cell subset sorted from them (not recorded which). Receptors originate from an adult woman who had mild COVID-19 (a few samples of this study predate the infection). Cell type and time point are not known.

This clonotype came up a few times. V is TRBV20-1 and J is TRBJ1-1; 10 positions agree with TRBD1. Looked up from germline, CDR1 is DFQATT and CDR2 is SNEGSKA (reference sequence). Trimming removed 3 bases from V and 6 bases from J; junction bases left unmatched: 10. The CDR3 loop spans 15 amino acids. CDR3 DNA sequence: TGCAGTGCTAGGCAGTCCCGGGACAGGGGTGCTGAAGCTTTCTTT. Translating gives CSARQSRDRGAEAFF.

In its sample, this clonotype was seen a few times. The chain employs TRBV12-3 or TRBV12-4 and TRBJ2-7; D is ambiguous. Deletions cut 3 bases from V and 4 bases from J, with 13 bases between. The CDR3 runs to 14 residues. The CDR3 reads CASSFGVITYEQYF. In nucleotides, the CDR3 is TGTGCCAGCAGTTTTGGTGTTATCACGTACGAGCAGTACTTC.

The J gene is TRBJ1-2, the V gene TRBV2; no clear D. V shed 5 bases and J shed 6 bases, with 13 bases lying between them. The V gene's germline CDR1 is SNHLY and CDR2 FYNNEI. This CDR3 is 13 amino acids long. As DNA, the CDR3 is TGTGCCAGCAGTTTAACTGGTCTGGATGGCTACACCTTC. It is translated as CASSLTGLDGYTF.

There are many counts of this clonotype. The chain carries TRBV2 and TRBJ1-1, with D maybe TRBD1 (5 bases). Deletions cut 8 bases from V and 5 bases from J, with 21 bases between. The CDR3 length is 15 residues. Germline lookup yields CDR1 SNHLY and CDR2 FYNNEI. CDR3 in DNA: TGTGCCAGCTTGGGATATACAGGTCCGGGTACTGAAGCTTTCTTT. This encodes CASLGYTGPGTEAFF.

This clonotype was recorded at least ten times. V usage is TRBV4-3 and J usage is TRBJ1-5; 7 bases are shared with TRBD1. V was pared by 0 bases and J by 5 bases, with 13 bases of the junction left unmatched. The CDR3 is made up of 18 amino acids. Germline-derived CDR1 and CDR2 are LGHNA and YSLEER. CDR3 protein: CASSQDIERTGDDQPQHF. Written as DNA, the CDR3 is TGCGCCAGCAGCCAAGATATTGAACGGACAGGCGATGATCAGCCCCAGCATTTT.

V gene TRBV9 combines with J gene TRBJ2-7, with D unclear. With 3 bases removed from V and 1 base from J, the gap between germline ends came to 11 bases. The CDR3 runs 14 residues. Germline V gene lookup returns CDR1 SGDLS and CDR2 YYNGEE. The CDR3 coding sequence is TGTGCCAGCAGCGCGGCCGACACTTCCTACGAGCAGTACTTC. It yields the protein CASSAADTSYEQYF.

V usage is TRBV7-3 and J usage is TRBJ2-3; 12 bases agree with TRBD2. V shed 5 bases, J shed 2 bases, and the junction held 8 bases outside the gene matches. This CDR3 comprises 17 residues. The germline CDR1 and CDR2 sequences are SGHTA and FQGTGA. The CDR3 DNA sequence: TGTGCCAGCAGCCGTGGACTAGCGGGATTTCACACAGATACGCAGTATTTT. Its translation is CASSRGLAGFHTDTQYF.

The rearrangement uses TRBV7-3 and TRBJ2-2, with TRBD1 matching 7 bases. The germline V gene has CDR1 SGHTA and CDR2 FQGTGA. CDR3 length: 14 residues. The V segment lost 8 bases and the J segment 2 bases; nucleotides outside the gene matches: 5. The CDR3 DNA reads TGTGCCAGCGGCGGACAGGCTAACACCGGGGAGCTGTTTTTT. The encoded protein is CASGGQANTGELFF.

The V call is TRBV5-1, the J call TRBJ2-3, with D possibly TRBD1 on 6 matching bases. This CDR3 has 14 amino acids. The V end lost 1 base, the J end lost 3 bases, and 9 bases lay between the germline ends. CDR1 and CDR2 (germline): SGHRS, YFSETQ. CDR3 sequence: CASSLRGTTDTQYF. For the CDR3, the DNA is TGCGCCAGCAGCTTGAGGGGGACGACAGATACGCAGTATTTT.

The DNA of the CDR3 is TGTGCCAGCAGCCCGCCGTGGGTAGGGGCCGGCTACACCTTC. Its translation: CASSPPWVGAGYTF. V gene TRBV5-4 combines with J gene TRBJ1-2; tentative D call: TRBD1 (5 bases). There are 14 residues in the CDR3. Looked up from germline, CDR1 is SGHNT and CDR2 is YYREEE (reference sequence). V was clipped by 4 bases and J by 8 bases, with 18 bases between them.

This rearrangement joins TRBV5-1 to TRBJ1-1; D gene ambiguous. The germline CDR1 and CDR2 sequences are SGHRS and YFSETQ. This CDR3 has 14 amino acids. V lost 0 bases and J lost 7, with 13 bases in between. The CDR3 nucleotides read TGCGCCAGCAGCTTGGGGCAACTAGGCCTTGAAGCTTTCTTT. Protein: CASSLGQLGLEAFF. The whole variable domain, remainder taken from reference TRBV5-1 and TRBJ1-1, is KAGVTQTPRYLIKTRGQQVTLSCSPISGHRSVSWYQQTPGQGLQFLFEYFSETQRNKGNFPGRFSGRQFSNSRSEMNVSTLELGDSALYLCASSLGQLGLEAFFGQGTRLTVV.

This clonotype occurred a few times. The chain has TRBV5-4 and TRBJ2-7; TRBD1 or TRBD2 may be the D gene (7 bases each). Per the germline V gene, CDR1 is SGHNT and CDR2 is YYREEE (reference sequence). This CDR3 is 14 amino acids long. The ends were cut back, 6 bases at V and 2 bases at J, with 15 bases in the middle. For the CDR3, the DNA is TGTGCCAGCACCTTTCAGGGGGGGGCCTACGAGCAGTACTTC. It translates to CASTFQGGAYEQYF.

This clonotype was seen a few times. The chain is built from TRBV30 and TRBJ2-3, with 8 bases matching TRBD1. Germline lookup yields CDR1 GTSNPN and CDR2 SVGIG (reference sequence). V dropped 4 bases and J dropped 0; count of bases not matched to a gene: 6. This CDR3 region has 15 residues. CDR3 DNA sequence: TGTGCCTGGAAGGAACAGGGGGTTAGCACAGATACGCAGTATTTT. Its protein is CAWKEQGVSTDTQYF.

This clonotype has a count of ten or more. The chain is built from TRBV5-1 and TRBJ2-7, with a possible D match to TRBD1 (5 bases). Per germline, CDR1 SGHRS and CDR2 YFSETQ. Trimming left V 0 bases short and J 2 bases short, with 12 bases between. CDR3 size: 15 residues. CDR3 nucleotide sequence: TGCGCCAGCAGCTTGGTTTCAGGGATCCCCTACGAGCAGTACTTC. This codes for CASSLVSGIPYEQYF.

This clonotype was detected only a few times. The V and J genes are TRBV7-9 and TRBJ2-7; TRBD1 matches 8 bases. Germline values: CDR1 SEHNR, CDR2 FQNEAQ (reference sequence). With V trimmed by 5 bases and J by 3 bases, 9 bases remained unmatched. CDR3 length: 15 residues. The CDR3 spells CASSATGVLYYEQYF. The CDR3 DNA follows: TGTGCCAGCAGCGCGACAGGGGTACTCTACTACGAGCAGTACTTC. The full variable domain, rest sourced from reference TRBV7-9 and TRBJ2-7, is DTGVSQNPRHKITKRGQNVTFRCDPISEHNRLYWYRQTLGQGPEFLTYFQNEAQLEKSRLLSDRFSAERPKGSFSTLEIQRTEQGDSAMYLCASSATGVLYYEQYFGPGTRLTVT.

V is TRBV5-1 and J is TRBJ1-1; possibly TRBD1 for D (5 bases). Trimming pared 1 base from V and 0 bases from J, leaving 13 bases between. Germline V gene sequence: CDR1 SGHRS, CDR2 YFSETQ. The CDR3 runs to 16 residues. The CDR3, as DNA: TGCGCCAGCAGCTTGTCCCAGGGTCGGATGAACACTGAAGCTTTCTTT. It encodes CASSLSQGRMNTEAFF.

The chain is built from TRBV5-1 and TRBJ2-3, with 11 nucleotides matching TRBD2. Germline-derived CDR1 and CDR2 are SGHRS and YFSETQ. This CDR3 contains 18 residues. The trim removed 2 bases at V and 1 base at J, leaving 9 bases unmatched. The chain's CDR3 is CASSFPSGRSVGTDTQYF. CDR3 DNA sequence: TGCGCCAGCAGCTTTCCTAGCGGGAGGAGCGTCGGCACAGATACGCAGTATTTT.

This clonotype was recorded a few times. The gene calls are TRBV20-1 and TRBJ2-7, with TRBD2 matching 9 bases. With 3 bases clipped from V and 2 bases from J, the junction kept 17 bases outside the gene matches. CDR3 length: 18 residues. CDR1 is DFQATT and CDR2 is SNEGSKA in the germline V gene (reference sequence). The CDR3 is CSARAVSSGVMPPYEQYF. CDR3 nucleotide sequence: TGCAGTGCTAGGGCGGTGTCTAGCGGGGTGATGCCCCCCTACGAGCAGTACTTC.

The chain couples TRBV14 to TRBJ2-5; the match to TRBD2 covers 7 bases. Per the germline V gene, CDR1 is SGHDN and CDR2 is FVKESK. The V and J ends lost 0 bases and 3 bases, in that order; junction bases with no gene match: 7. There are 16 residues in the CDR3. CDR3 residues: CASSQEFLAEKETQYF. The CDR3 coding sequence is TGTGCCAGCAGCCAAGAGTTTCTAGCGGAGAAAGAGACCCAGTACTTC.

This clonotype has just a few counts. The chain combines TRBV4-2 with TRBJ2-1; 11 bases are shared with TRBD2. The germline V gene has CDR1 LGHNA and CDR2 YNFKEQ. V gave up 1 base and J gave up 3 bases; unmatched junction bases: 2. This CDR3 is built from 16 residues. Here the CDR3 reads CASSQVAGGIYNEQFF. CDR3 in DNA: TGTGCCAGCAGCCAAGTAGCGGGGGGGATCTACAATGAGCAGTTCTTC.

This clonotype has more than one count but fewer than ten. The V and J genes are TRBV20-1 and TRBJ1-6; no definite D call. The CDR3 runs 15 residues. Germline V gene sequence: CDR1 DFQATT, CDR2 SNEGSKA (reference sequence). V lost 6 bases and J 13 bases, leaving 25 bases between the germline ends. CDR3 loop: CSAPKMSPAPEPLHF. As DNA, the CDR3 is TGCAGTGCCCCGAAGATGTCCCCGGCCCCTGAGCCCCTCCACTTT.

This clonotype was seen many times. This sequence joins TRBV5-1 and TRBJ2-1; D is unclear. The CDR3 covers 14 residues. Germline V gene sequence: CDR1 SGHRS, CDR2 YFSETQ. V gave up 2 bases and J gave up 0 bases, with 6 bases separating them. The CDR3 bases are TGCGCCAGCAGCTTTTCGAGCTCCTACAATGAGCAGTTCTTC. Translation: CASSFSSSYNEQFF.